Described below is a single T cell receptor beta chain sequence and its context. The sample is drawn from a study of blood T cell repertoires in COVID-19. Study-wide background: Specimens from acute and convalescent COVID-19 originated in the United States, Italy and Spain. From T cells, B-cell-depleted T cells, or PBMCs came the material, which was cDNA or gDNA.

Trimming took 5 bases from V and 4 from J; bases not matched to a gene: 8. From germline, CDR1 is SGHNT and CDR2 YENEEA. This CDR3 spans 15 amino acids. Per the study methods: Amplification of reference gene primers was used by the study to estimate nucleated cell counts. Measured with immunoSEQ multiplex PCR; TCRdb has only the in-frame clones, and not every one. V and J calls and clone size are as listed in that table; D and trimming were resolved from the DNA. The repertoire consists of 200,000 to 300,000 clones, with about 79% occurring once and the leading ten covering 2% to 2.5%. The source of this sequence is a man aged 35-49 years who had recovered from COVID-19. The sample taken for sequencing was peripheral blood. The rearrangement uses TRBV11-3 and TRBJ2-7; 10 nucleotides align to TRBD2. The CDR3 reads CASSERGGRGYEQYF. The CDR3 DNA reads TGTGCCAGCAGCGAGCGGGGGGGCCGTGGGTACGAGCAGTACTTC.